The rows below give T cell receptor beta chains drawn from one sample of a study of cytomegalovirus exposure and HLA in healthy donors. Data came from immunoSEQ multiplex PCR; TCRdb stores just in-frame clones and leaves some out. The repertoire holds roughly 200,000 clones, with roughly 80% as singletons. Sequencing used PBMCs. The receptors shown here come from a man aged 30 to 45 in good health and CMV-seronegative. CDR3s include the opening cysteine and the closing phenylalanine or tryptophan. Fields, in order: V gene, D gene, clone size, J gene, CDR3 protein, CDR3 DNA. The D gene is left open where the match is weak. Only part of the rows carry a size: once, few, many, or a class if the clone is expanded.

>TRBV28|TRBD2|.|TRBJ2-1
CASSPGWERETDEQFF
TGTGCCAGCAGCCCGGGGTGGGAGCGGGAGACGGATGAGCAGTTCTTC
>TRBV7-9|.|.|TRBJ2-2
CASSLDLGDTGELFF
TGTGCCAGCAGCTTAGACTTAGGGGACACCGGGGAGCTGTTTTTT
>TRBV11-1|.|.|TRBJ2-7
CASSLEGDYEQYF
TGTGCCAGCAGCTTAGAAGGGGACTACGAGCAGTACTTC
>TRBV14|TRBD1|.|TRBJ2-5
CASSRSPKVTGDETQYF
TGTGCCAGCAGCCGCAGCCCGAAAGTGACAGGGGACGAGACCCAGTACTTC
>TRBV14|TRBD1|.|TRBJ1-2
CASSLGTGYGYTF
TGTGCCAGCAGCCTAGGGACAGGCTATGGCTACACCTTC
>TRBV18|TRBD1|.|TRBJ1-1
CASSPYKGGEREAFF
TGTGCCAGCTCACCATATAAAGGGGGCGAGCGTGAAGCTTTCTTT
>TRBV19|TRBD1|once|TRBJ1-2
CASRRDSPYGYTF
TGTGCCAGTAGAAGGGACAGTCCCTATGGCTACACCTTC
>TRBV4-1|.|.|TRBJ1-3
CASSQEDSSGNTIYF
TGCGCCAGCAGCCAAGAAGACTCCTCTGGAAACACCATATATTTT
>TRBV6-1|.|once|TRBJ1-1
CASSLDGPGTEAFF
TGTGCCAGCAGTCTCGACGGTCCGGGGACTGAAGCTTTCTTT
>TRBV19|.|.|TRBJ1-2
CASTLSQDRSDYTF
TGTGCCAGTACTCTATCACAGGATAGGAGTGACTACACCTTC
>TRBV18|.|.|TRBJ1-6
CASSLGGGGANSPLHF
TGTGCCAGCTCCCTCGGGGGTGGAGGGGCTAATTCACCCCTCCACTTT
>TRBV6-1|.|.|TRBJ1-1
CASSVSGSNTEAFF
TGTGCCAGCAGTGTCTCGGGGTCCAACACTGAAGCTTTCTTT
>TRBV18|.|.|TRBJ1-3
CASSRAEVTSGNTIYF
TGTGCCAGCTCACGAGCCGAGGTCACCTCTGGAAACACCATATATTTT
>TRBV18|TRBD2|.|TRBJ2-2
CASFLSGGDTGELFF
TGTGCCAGCTTCCTTAGCGGGGGAGACACCGGGGAGCTGTTTTTT
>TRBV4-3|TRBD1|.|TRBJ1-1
CASSQDMAGGITEAFF
TGCGCCAGCAGCCAAGATATGGCAGGGGGAATTACTGAAGCTTTCTTT
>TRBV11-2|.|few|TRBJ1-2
CASSPDSDYGYTF
TGTGCCAGCAGCCCTGACTCTGACTATGGCTACACCTTC
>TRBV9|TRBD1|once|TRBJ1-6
CASSQRTQGKGSPLHF
TGTGCCAGCAGCCAGAGGACACAGGGGAAGGGCTCACCCCTCCACTTT
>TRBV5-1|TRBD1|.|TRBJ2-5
CASSLFSTSGTGKETQYF
TGCGCCAGCAGCTTGTTCAGTACCAGCGGGACAGGGAAAGAGACCCAGTACTTC
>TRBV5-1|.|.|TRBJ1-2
CASSATDSYGYTF
TGCGCCAGCAGCGCGACAGACTCCTATGGCTACACCTTC
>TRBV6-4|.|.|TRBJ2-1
CASSESSYNEQFF
TGTGCCAGCAGTGAGTCCAGCTACAATGAGCAGTTCTTC
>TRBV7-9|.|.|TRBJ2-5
CASSLSLGLHGETQYF
TGTGCCAGCAGCTTATCCCTGGGACTCCACGGAGAGACCCAGTACTTC
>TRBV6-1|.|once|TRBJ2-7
CASSDSGNIAYEQYF
TGTGCCAGCAGTGATTCCGGGAATATAGCCTACGAGCAGTACTTC
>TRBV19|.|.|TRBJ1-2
CASSRGVVYGYTF
TGTGCCAGTAGTAGGGGGGTCGTCTATGGCTACACCTTC
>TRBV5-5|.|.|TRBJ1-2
CASSLGTSRANYGYTF
TGTGCCAGCAGCTTGGGTACTAGCAGGGCTAACTATGGCTACACCTTC
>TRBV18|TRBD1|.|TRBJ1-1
CASSGTGGTEAFF
TGTGCCAGCTCAGGGACAGGGGGAACTGAAGCTTTCTTT
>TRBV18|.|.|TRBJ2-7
CASSPRSTGWEDEQYF
TGTGCCAGCTCACCGAGATCGACAGGGTGGGAGGACGAGCAGTACTTC
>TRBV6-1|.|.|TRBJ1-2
CASSEVGWDIFYGYTF
TGTGCCAGCAGTGAAGTTGGTTGGGACATTTTCTATGGCTACACCTTC
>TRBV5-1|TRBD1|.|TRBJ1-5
CASSSGQGGQPQHF
TGCGCCAGCAGCTCCGGACAGGGAGGTCAGCCCCAGCATTTT
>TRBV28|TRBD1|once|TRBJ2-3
CASSPDRATDTQYF
TGTGCCAGCAGTCCCGACAGGGCCACAGATACGCAGTATTTT
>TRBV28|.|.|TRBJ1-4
CASNSNTREKLFF
TGTGCCAGCAACTCCAACACTAGAGAAAAACTGTTTTTT
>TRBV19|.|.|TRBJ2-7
CASSRQGSYEQYF
TGTGCCAGTAGTAGGCAGGGCAGCTACGAGCAGTACTTC
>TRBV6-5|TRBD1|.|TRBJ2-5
CASSYLGQVPGTQYF
TGTGCCAGCAGTTACCTAGGACAGGTCCCGGGGACCCAGTACTTC
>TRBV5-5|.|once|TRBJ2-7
CASSFSGISYEQYF
TGTGCCAGCAGCTTTAGCGGTATTTCCTACGAGCAGTACTTC
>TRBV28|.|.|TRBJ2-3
CASASRQTQYF
TGTGCCAGCGCATCTAGGCAGACGCAGTATTTT
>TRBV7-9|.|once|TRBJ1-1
CASSSGVKVTEAFF
TGTGCCAGCAGCTCAGGGGTGAAGGTCACTGAAGCTTTCTTT
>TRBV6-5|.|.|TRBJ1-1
CASSYAGMNTEAFF
TGTGCCAGCAGTTACGCAGGGATGAACACTGAAGCTTTCTTT
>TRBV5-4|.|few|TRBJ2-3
CASSLVRDSMDTQYF
TGTGCCAGCAGCTTGGTCAGGGATTCCATGGATACGCAGTATTTT
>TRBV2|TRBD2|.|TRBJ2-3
CASSGTSGRGSTQYF
TGTGCCAGCAGCGGGACTAGCGGGCGGGGGAGTACGCAGTATTTT
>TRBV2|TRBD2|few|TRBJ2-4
CASNLGLAGINIQYF
TGTGCCAGCAACCTCGGACTAGCGGGGATAAACATTCAGTACTTC
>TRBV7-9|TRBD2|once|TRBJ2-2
CASALSGGKTGELFF
TGTGCCAGCGCCCTTAGCGGGGGAAAAACCGGGGAGCTGTTTTTT
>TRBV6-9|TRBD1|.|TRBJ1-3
CASSRGTADNTIYF
TGTGCCAGCAGCCGCGGGACAGCCGATAACACCATATATTTT
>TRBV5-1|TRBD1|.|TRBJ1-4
CASSLQGAKEKLFF
TGCGCCAGCAGCTTACAGGGGGCAAAGGAAAAACTGTTTTTT
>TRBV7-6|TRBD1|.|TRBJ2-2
CARTGGNTGELFF
TGTGCCAGAACAGGGGGGAACACCGGGGAGCTGTTTTTT
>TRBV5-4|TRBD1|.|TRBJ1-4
CASSSTGTDNEKLFF
TGTGCCAGCAGCTCAACCGGGACAGATAATGAAAAACTGTTTTTT
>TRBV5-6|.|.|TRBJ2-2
CASEHNTGELFF
TGTGCCAGCGAACATAACACCGGGGAGCTGTTTTTT
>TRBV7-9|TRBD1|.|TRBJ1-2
CASSLDLSDRSGYTF
TGTGCCAGCAGCCTGGACCTATCGGACAGGTCCGGCTACACCTTC
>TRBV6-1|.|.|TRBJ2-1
CASSEAGNSGIIYNEQFF
TGTGCCAGCAGTGAGGCGGGGAATTCGGGAATAATATACAATGAGCAGTTCTTC
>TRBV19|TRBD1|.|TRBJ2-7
CASSTPGQGSYEQYF
TGTGCCAGTAGTACCCCGGGACAGGGCTCCTACGAGCAGTACTTC
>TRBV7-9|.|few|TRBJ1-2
CASSPTGWRGYTF
TGTGCCAGCAGCCCCACGGGTTGGCGTGGCTACACCTTC
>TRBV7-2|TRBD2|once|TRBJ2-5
CASSLASTSRETQYF
TGTGCCAGCAGCTTAGCCTCGACTAGCCGTGAGACCCAGTACTTC
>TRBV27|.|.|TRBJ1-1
CASCFANGNTEAFF
TGTGCCAGCTGTTTCGCGAACGGGAACACTGAAGCTTTCTTT
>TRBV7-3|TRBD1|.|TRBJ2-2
CASSTGTDTGELFF
TGTGCCAGCAGCACAGGGACAGACACCGGGGAGCTGTTTTTT
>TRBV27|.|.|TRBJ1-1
CASSSPVGNTEAFF
TGTGCCAGCAGTTCCCCGGTTGGGAACACTGAAGCTTTCTTT
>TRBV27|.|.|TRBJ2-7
CASSHGQTDYEQYF
TGTGCCAGCAGTCACGGACAGACCGACTACGAGCAGTACTTC
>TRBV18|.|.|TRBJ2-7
CASSPLGDGSSYEQYF
TGTGCCAGCTCACCCTTAGGGGACGGGAGCTCCTACGAGCAGTACTTC
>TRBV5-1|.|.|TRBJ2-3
CASSLTGGPDTQYF
TGCGCCAGCAGCTTGACGGGGGGCCCAGATACGCAGTATTTT
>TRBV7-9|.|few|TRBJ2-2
CSSSFGANTGELFF
TGTTCCAGCAGCTTTGGAGCGAACACCGGGGAGCTGTTTTTT